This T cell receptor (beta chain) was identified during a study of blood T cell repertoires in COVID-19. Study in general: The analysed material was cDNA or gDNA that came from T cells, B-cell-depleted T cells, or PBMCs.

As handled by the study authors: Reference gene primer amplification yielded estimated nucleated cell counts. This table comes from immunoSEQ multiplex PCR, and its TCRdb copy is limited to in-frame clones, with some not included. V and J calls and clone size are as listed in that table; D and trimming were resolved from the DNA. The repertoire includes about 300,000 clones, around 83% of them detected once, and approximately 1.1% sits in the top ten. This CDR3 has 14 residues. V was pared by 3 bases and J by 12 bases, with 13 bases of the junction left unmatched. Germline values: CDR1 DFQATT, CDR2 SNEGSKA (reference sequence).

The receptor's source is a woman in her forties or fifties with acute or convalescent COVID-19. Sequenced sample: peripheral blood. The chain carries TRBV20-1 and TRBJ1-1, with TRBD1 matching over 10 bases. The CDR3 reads CSASSGTGVDASFF. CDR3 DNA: TGCAGTGCTAGTTCGGGGACAGGGGTTGACGCGTCTTTCTTT.